The source of this TCR beta chain is a study of CD4 and CD8 cells across lung adenocarcinoma regions. This clonotype was detected only a few times. Via MiXCR, TCRdb re-called the PCR reads, giving one row per CDR3 protein. The sample has 4,500 or so distinct CDR3 sequences, roughly 45% seen once. The germline gives CDR1 MNHEY, CDR2 SVGEGT. This CDR3 is 15 amino acids long. The patients had localized lung adenocarcinoma, a non-small cell subtype. The clonotype was recovered from a female donor with lung adenocarcinoma. The CD4 and CD8 labels of this study may be unreliable. The chain is built from TRBV6-2 or TRBV6-3 and TRBJ2-3; 10 positions agree with TRBD1. The end of the DNA fits TRBJ2-7 better, so the J call may be wrong. Input material: CD4+ T cells from the margin of a lung tumor. This CDR3 reads CASSPGTGVTYEQYF. The DNA for the CDR3 is TGTGCCAGCAGTCCCGGGACAGGGGTAACCTACGAGCAGTACTTC.